The 11 T cell receptor beta chains presented below share a single source sample, sequenced in a study of lymphopenia after photon versus proton radiotherapy. Sequenced by immunoSEQ multiplex PCR; TCRdb stores in-frame clones only, minus some. The table records more than 35,000 clones, 85% of them present only once. Sequences were derived from peripheral blood, sampled from a patient treated with photon-based radiotherapy. These receptors came from a middle-aged man with gastric cancer.

V is TRBV6-5 and J is TRBJ2-7; 10 nucleotides line up with TRBD2. The CDR3 contains 16 residues. J gave up 5 bases and V 2 bases, and 9 bases lay outside the gene matches. The V gene's germline CDR1 is MNHEY and CDR2 SVGAGI. The CDR3 DNA follows: TGTGCCAGCAGTTACCGAGGACTAGCGGAGACGAACGAGCAGTACTTC. Its translation is CASSYRGLAETNEQYF.

The rearrangement joins TRBV4-1 to TRBJ1-3; no reliable D call. CDR3 length equals 15 residues. Deletions cut 4 bases from V and 0 bases from J, with 10 bases between. CDR1 and CDR2 (germline): MGHRA, YSYEKL. CDR3 in amino acids: CASSPRLASGNTIYF. As DNA, the CDR3 is TGCGCCAGCAGCCCCCGGTTAGCCTCTGGAAACACCATATATTTT.

The chain couples TRBV5-1 to TRBJ1-2; D call uncertain. Trimming stripped 0 bases from V and 2 bases from J, with 5 bases between. Germline V gene sequence: CDR1 SGHRS, CDR2 YFSETQ. CDR3 length: 13 residues. This CDR3 is CASSLGQNYGYTF. In DNA, the CDR3 is TGCGCCAGCAGCTTGGGGCAGAACTATGGCTACACCTTC.

This sequence joins TRBV6-5 and TRBJ1-1; D is unresolved. The length of the CDR3 is 16 residues. V was trimmed by 3 bases and J by 0 bases, leaving 14 bases between them. Germline values: CDR1 MNHEY, CDR2 SVGAGI. The CDR3, as DNA: TGTGCCAGCAGTTATGAGTGGAGGGCAGTGAACACTGAAGCTTTCTTT. Its translation is CASSYEWRAVNTEAFF.

V is TRBV2 and J is TRBJ2-1; D ambiguous. The CDR3 length is 14 residues. Trimming removed 4 bases from V and 4 bases from J, with 11 bases in between. Germline V lookup: CDR1 SNHLY, CDR2 FYNNEI. The CDR3 region is CASSGPVRYNEQFF. In DNA, the CDR3 is TGTGCCAGCAGTGGCCCGGTTCGGTACAATGAGCAGTTCTTC.

The chain couples TRBV4-3 to TRBJ1-1, with no clear D. The CDR3 is 14 residues long. The V end lost 0 bases, the J end lost 6 bases, and 11 bases lay between the germline ends. Germline V gene sequence: CDR1 LGHNA, CDR2 YSLEER. This chain's CDR3 is CASSQENWAPEAFF. The CDR3 nucleotides are TGCGCCAGCAGCCAAGAAAATTGGGCCCCTGAAGCTTTCTTT.

The J gene is TRBJ2-5, the V gene TRBV28; 12 bases map to TRBD1. The V and J ends lost 1 base and 5 bases, in that order; junction bases with no gene match: 5. The CDR3 loop spans 16 amino acids. CDR1 is MDHEN and CDR2 is SYDVKM in the germline V gene. The CDR3 nucleotides read TGTGCCAGCAGTTTATCCGGGACAGGGGGCCTTGAGACCCAGTACTTC. This codes for CASSLSGTGGLETQYF.

This clone is labeled as medium-sized. The gene calls are TRBV5-1 and TRBJ2-2; D is uncertain. The germline V gene has CDR1 SGHRS and CDR2 YFSETQ. The V end lost 2 bases, the J end lost 1 base, and 6 bases lay between the germline ends. The CDR3 consists of 14 residues. DNA of the CDR3: TGCGCCAGCAGCTTTGAAGGGAACACCGGGGAGCTGTTTTTT. The encoded protein is CASSFEGNTGELFF.

This clone was seen once. The chain couples TRBV7-8 to TRBJ1-4, with D possibly being TRBD1 (5 bases). The CDR3 has 14 amino acids. Deletions cut 3 bases from V and 7 bases from J, with 12 bases between. CDR1 is SGHVS and CDR2 is FQNEAQ in the germline V gene. DNA of the CDR3: TGTGCCAGCAGCTTGAGGCGGAGGGGTGAAAAACTGTTTTTT. It specifies CASSLRRRGEKLFF.

This chain links TRBV2 with TRBJ1-2; D uncertain. This CDR3 has 12 residues. The germline gives CDR1 SNHLY, CDR2 FYNNEI. Trimming took off 3 bases at V and 3 bases at J, with 5 bases between the two ends. The chain's CDR3 is CASSEDDYGYTF. The CDR3 DNA sequence: TGTGCCAGCAGTGAGGACGACTATGGCTACACCTTC.

This chain joins TRBV7-6 and TRBJ2-7, with D perhaps TRBD2 (6 bases). V lost 2 bases and J 3 bases, leaving 14 bases between the germline ends. The CDR3 extends over 15 amino acids. CDR1 is SGHVS, CDR2 FNYEAQ, per germline. CDR3 nucleotide sequence: TGTGCCAGCAGCTTAAACAGCGGGCAGTACTACGAGCAGTACTTC. Translation: CASSLNSGQYYEQYF.